This T cell receptor (beta chain) was profiled in a study of post-analysis software for immune sequencing data. Study results and caveats: Patients showed TRBV5-6, TRBV5-1 and TRBV20-1 among roughly 5 TRBV segments more frequent than in controls.

The length of the CDR3 is 14 residues. The germline CDR1 and CDR2 sequences are SQVTM and ANQGSEA. V gave up 3 bases and J gave up 5 bases, with 16 bases separating them. The TCR beta cDNA libraries contained unique molecular identifiers. TCRdb passed the PCR reads through MiXCR, listing each CDR3 protein once. Seen here are about 540,000 distinct CDR3 sequences, approximately 31% observed once, and the top ten hold around 6%. As for this clonotype: What it binds is unknown.

The receptor was derived from a girl younger than 18 with multiple sclerosis. The V and J genes are TRBV29-1 and TRBJ1-2; D might be TRBD1 (5 bases). Sequenced: blood. This CDR3 is CSVDSGPEGYGYTF. The CDR3 coding sequence is TGCAGCGTTGACAGCGGACCTGAGGGGTATGGCTACACCTTC.